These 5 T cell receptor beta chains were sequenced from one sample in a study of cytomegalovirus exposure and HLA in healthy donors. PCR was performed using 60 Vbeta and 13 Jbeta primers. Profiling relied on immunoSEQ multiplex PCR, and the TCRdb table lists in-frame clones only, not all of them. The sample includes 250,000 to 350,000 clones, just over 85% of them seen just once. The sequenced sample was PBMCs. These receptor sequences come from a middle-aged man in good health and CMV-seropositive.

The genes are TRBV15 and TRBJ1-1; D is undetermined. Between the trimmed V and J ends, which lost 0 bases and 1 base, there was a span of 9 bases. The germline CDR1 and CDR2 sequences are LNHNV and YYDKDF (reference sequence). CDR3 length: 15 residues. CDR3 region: CATSREWGANTEAFF. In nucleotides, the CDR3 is TGTGCCACCAGCAGAGAATGGGGAGCGAACACTGAAGCTTTCTTT.

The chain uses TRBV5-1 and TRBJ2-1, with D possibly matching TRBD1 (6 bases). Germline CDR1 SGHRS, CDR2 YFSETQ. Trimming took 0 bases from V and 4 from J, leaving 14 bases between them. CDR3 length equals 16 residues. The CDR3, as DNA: TGCGCCAGCAGCTTGGGGACAGCCCGAGGGTACAATGAGCAGTTCTTC. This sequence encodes CASSLGTARGYNEQFF.

CDR3 amino acids: CASSQFVPGTGQHTQYF. The CDR3 DNA sequence: TGTGCCAGCAGCCAATTCGTTCCCGGGACAGGGCAACATACGCAGTATTTT. The chain links TRBV4-2 to TRBJ2-3; 9 bases map to TRBD1. Looked up from germline, CDR1 is LGHNA and CDR2 is YNFKEQ. The CDR3 consists of 17 residues. V shed 2 bases, J shed 7 bases, and the junction held 13 bases outside the gene matches.

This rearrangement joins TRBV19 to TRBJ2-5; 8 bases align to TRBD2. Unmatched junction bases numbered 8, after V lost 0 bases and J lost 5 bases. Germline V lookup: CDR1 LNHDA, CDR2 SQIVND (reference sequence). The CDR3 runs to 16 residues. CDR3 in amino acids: CASSIEFGGRKETQYF. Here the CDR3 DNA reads TGTGCCAGTAGTATAGAATTCGGCGGGAGGAAGGAGACCCAGTACTTC.

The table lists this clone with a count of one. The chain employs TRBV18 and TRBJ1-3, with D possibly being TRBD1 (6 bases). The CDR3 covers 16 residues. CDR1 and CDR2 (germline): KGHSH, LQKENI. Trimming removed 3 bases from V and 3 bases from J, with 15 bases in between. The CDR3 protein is CASSPLTGTNGNTIYF. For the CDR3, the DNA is TGTGCCAGCTCACCGTTGACTGGGACAAATGGAAACACCATATATTTT.